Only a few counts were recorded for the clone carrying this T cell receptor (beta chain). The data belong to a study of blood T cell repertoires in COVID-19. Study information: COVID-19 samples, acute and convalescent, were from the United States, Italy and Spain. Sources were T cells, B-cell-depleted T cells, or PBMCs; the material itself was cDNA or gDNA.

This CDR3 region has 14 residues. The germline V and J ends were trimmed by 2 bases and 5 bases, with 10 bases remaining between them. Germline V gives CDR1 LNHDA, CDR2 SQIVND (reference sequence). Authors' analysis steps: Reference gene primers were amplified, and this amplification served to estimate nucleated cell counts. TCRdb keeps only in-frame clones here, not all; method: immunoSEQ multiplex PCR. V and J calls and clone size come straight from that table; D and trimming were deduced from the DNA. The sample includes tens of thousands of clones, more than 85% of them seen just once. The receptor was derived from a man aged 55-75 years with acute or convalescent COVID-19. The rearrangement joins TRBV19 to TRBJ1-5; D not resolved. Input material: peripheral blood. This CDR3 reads CASSIQESDQPQHF. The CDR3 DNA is TGTGCCAGTAGTATACAGGAATCGGATCAGCCCCAGCATTTT.